What follows are 12 T cell receptor beta chains derived from one specimen sequenced in a study of neurological immune-mediated disorders (dated by TCRdb to the late 2010s). Libraries came from 5' RACE. TCRdb names Illumina HiSeq 2500 as the instrument used. The public sequencing data were trimmed at Q25 with fastp and processed into clonotypes with MiXCR by TCRdb, which kept only in-frame beta chains. Rows with one shared CDR3 protein collapse into an entry with the most common genes and DNA. The sample table shows around 67,000 distinct CDR3 sequences, and 4% to 6% are seen once. The ten largest account for less than 7.5% of the sample. The sample taken for sequencing was PBMCs. The source is a man between 18 and 29 years old with multiple sclerosis.

This clonotype showed up many times. J is TRBJ1-4 and V is TRBV3-1; the D is unclear. Germline V lookup: CDR1 LGHDT, CDR2 YNNKEL (reference sequence). This CDR3 is 15 amino acids long. V was clipped by 8 bases and J by 0 bases, with 13 bases between them. The chain's CDR3 is CASWRSGATNEKLFF. CDR3 in DNA: TGTGCCAGCTGGAGGTCGGGAGCAACTAATGAAAAACTGTTTTTT.

This clonotype was seen ten or more times. The junction shows a germline mismatch at one end, possibly a read error. The V and J genes are TRBV7-7 and TRBJ2-1, with D maybe TRBD2 (5 bases). CDR3 length equals 14 residues. The germline CDR1 and CDR2 sequences are SSHAT and FNYEAQ (reference sequence). The CDR3 sequence: CASSPRGSLSEQFF. CDR3 in DNA: TGTGCTAGCAGCCCCCGCGGGTCCCTCAGTGAGCAGTTCTTC.

This clonotype was recorded many times. This sequence joins TRBV7-9 and TRBJ2-1; 9 bases are shared with TRBD2. CDR3 length: 17 residues. Germline V gives CDR1 SEHNR, CDR2 FQNEAQ (reference sequence). V lost 1 base and J lost 3; bases outside the gene matches: 7. Here the CDR3 DNA reads TGTGCCAGCAGCTTAGTGGGCGGGAGGGCCGTCTACAATGAGCAGTTCTTC. Translating it yields CASSLVGGRAVYNEQFF.

Many counts were recorded for this clonotype. The V and J genes are TRBV20-1 and TRBJ1-5; D not certain. V was cut by 3 bases and J by 2 bases, with 5 bases left in between. This CDR3 contains 12 residues. Germline CDR1 DFQATT, CDR2 SNEGSKA (reference sequence). The CDR3 DNA reads TGCAGTGCTAGGATGGGCAATCAGCCCCAGCATTTT. Amino acid sequence: CSARMGNQPQHF.

This clonotype was counted at least ten times. The chain has TRBV20-1 and TRBJ2-1, with a tentative D call TRBD1 (5 bases). Germline V CDR1 and CDR2: DFQATT, SNEGSKA (reference sequence). V shed 5 bases and J shed 9 bases, with 14 bases lying between them. The CDR3 runs 12 residues. CDR3: CSAARVNGEQFF. The CDR3 DNA sequence: TGCAGTGCTGCCAGGGTGAACGGTGAGCAGTTCTTC.

The genes are TRBV6-2 or TRBV6-3 and TRBJ1-1, with D maybe TRBD1 (6 bases). Trimming removed 6 bases at V and 4 bases at J, with 12 bases between. Germline V gene lookup returns CDR1 MNHEY and CDR2 SVGEGT. The CDR3 loop spans 13 amino acids. For the CDR3, the DNA is TGTGCCAGCAGAAGATCAGGGGCCACTGAAGCTTTCTTT. Translating it yields CASRRSGATEAFF.

There are many counts of this clonotype. The V and J genes are TRBV3-1 and TRBJ1-2; possible D gene TRBD1, 6 bases. The germline V gene encodes CDR1 LGHDT and CDR2 YNNKEL (reference sequence). This CDR3 has 14 residues. The ends were cut back, 3 bases at V and 2 bases at J, with 10 bases in the middle. CDR3 loop: CASSQSTGNYGYTF. CDR3 in DNA: TGTGCCAGCAGCCAGTCGACAGGCAACTATGGCTACACCTTC.

This clonotype was recorded at least ten times. This chain joins TRBV5-1 and TRBJ2-3; TRBD2 might be the D (6 bases). The CDR3 sequence is 11 residues long. CDR1 is SGHRS, CDR2 YFSETQ, per germline. Trimming shortened V by 4 bases and J by 10 bases, and 10 bases separated the two germline ends. CDR3 loop: CASSPGDAQYF. In DNA form, the CDR3 reads TGCGCCAGCAGCCCGGGAGACGCGCAGTATTTT.

This clonotype was detected ten times or more. The chain links TRBV10-3 to TRBJ1-1, with D possibly matching TRBD1 (5 bases). There are 20 residues in the CDR3. Per germline, CDR1 ENHRY and CDR2 SYGVKD. V lost 4 bases and J lost 1, with 28 bases in between. CDR3 nucleotide sequence: TGTGCCATCAGTGTGTCTACTCTCGGGGTCTATGGACATTCGAACACTGAAGCTTTCTTT. Amino acids: CAISVSTLGVYGHSNTEAFF.

This clonotype was picked up a small number of times. CDR3 nucleotide sequence: TGCAGTGCTAGCGATACCTACGAGCAGTACTTC. Translating gives CSASDTYEQYF. The J gene is TRBJ2-7, the V gene TRBV20-1, with unresolved D. The CDR3 has 11 residues. Trimming shortened V by 3 bases and J by 2 bases, and 5 bases separated the two germline ends. Germline lookup yields CDR1 DFQATT and CDR2 SNEGSKA (reference sequence).

This clonotype was found many times. The chain couples TRBV5-1 to TRBJ2-2; D gene ambiguous. This CDR3 contains 13 residues. Germline V lookup: CDR1 SGHRS, CDR2 YFSETQ. The V end lost 0 bases, the J end lost 6 bases, and 6 bases lay between the germline ends. CDR3 coding DNA: TGCGCCAGCAGCTTGGCAGAGTCCGGGGAGCTGTTTTTT. It encodes CASSLAESGELFF.

This clonotype was found many times. The V gene is TRBV11-2, the J gene TRBJ1-4; no firm D call. This CDR3 comprises 15 residues. Looked up from germline, CDR1 is SGHAT and CDR2 is FQNNGV. The ends were cut back, 2 bases at V and 7 bases at J, with 14 bases in the middle. For the CDR3, the DNA is TGTGCCAGCAGCTTATCCCGCGGGTCGCTTGAAAAACTGTTTTTT. It translates to CASSLSRGSLEKLFF.